The rows below give T cell receptor beta chains drawn from one sample of a study of blood T cell repertoires in COVID-19. Clones were read by immunoSEQ multiplex PCR, and TCRdb kept only the in-frame ones, dropping some. The sample includes roughly 150,000 clones, under 80% of them seen just once. Sequencing was carried out using peripheral blood. All receptors come from a man aged 60-69 years with acute or convalescent COVID-19. CDR3s include the opening cysteine and the closing phenylalanine or tryptophan. The D gene is left open where the match is weak. The size field is filled for only some rows; it gives once, few, many or a size class.

V	size	J	D	DNA	CDR3
TRBV7-9	NA	TRBJ2-7	NA	TGTGCCAGCAGCAATACGAGACTAGTTGGGAACGAGCAGTACTTC	CASSNTRLVGNEQYF
TRBV7-9	NA	TRBJ1-6	TRBD1	TGTGCCAGCAGCCCCCTAAACAGGGGCAGGAGCTATAATTCACCCCTCCACTTT	CASSPLNRGRSYNSPLHF
TRBV11-2	NA	TRBJ2-3	NA	TGTGCCAGCAGCTCCCATGGGGAGGCAGATACGCAGTATTTT	CASSSHGEADTQYF
TRBV6-1	NA	TRBJ2-7	NA	TGTGCCAGCAGTGAAAACAGAAACTACGAGCAGTACTTC	CASSENRNYEQYF
TRBV19	NA	TRBJ2-1	NA	TGTGCCAGTAGTGCCCCCCCCTCGGTAAATTACAATGAGCAGTTCTTC	CASSAPPSVNYNEQFF
TRBV19	NA	TRBJ2-1	NA	TGTGCCAGTAGTAAGAGCTGGAGCTCCTACAATGAGCAGTTCTTC	CASSKSWSSYNEQFF
TRBV5-4	few	TRBJ2-7	NA	TGTGCCAGCAGCCTCGCGGGCACTTACGAGCAGTACTTC	CASSLAGTYEQYF
TRBV4-1	once	TRBJ2-5	NA	TGCGCCAGCAGCCAAGGGATTCTAGCGTCACAAGAGACCCAGTACTTC	CASSQGILASQETQYF
TRBV5-1	NA	TRBJ2-5	TRBD2	TGCGCCAGCAGCTTGGCTCTAGCGGCCCAAGAGACCCAGTACTTC	CASSLALAAQETQYF
TRBV3-1/TRBV3-2	NA	TRBJ2-7	NA	TGTGCCAGCAGCCACCAGCAAGGGGGTTTCGGCGACGAGCAGTACTTC	CASSHQQGGFGDEQYF
TRBV19	NA	TRBJ1-4	NA	TGTGCCAGTAGTCCCCCACAGGGAGAAGAAAAACTGTTTTTT	CASSPPQGEEKLFF
TRBV28	NA	TRBJ1-2	TRBD1	TGTGCCAGCAGTCCAGGGGGCGGACCTACTAACTATGGCTACACCTTC	CASSPGGGPTNYGYTF
TRBV29-1	NA	TRBJ2-7	TRBD2	TGCAGCGTTGAACTAGCGGGGACGAGTGGCTACGAGCAGTACTTC	CSVELAGTSGYEQYF
TRBV13	few	TRBJ2-1	TRBD2	TGTGCCAGCAGCGGCCCGGGACTAGGGTCCCCCTACAATGAGCAGTTCTTC	CASSGPGLGSPYNEQFF
TRBV10-3	NA	TRBJ1-6	NA	TGTGCCATCAGTGAGACAGGGCCACCCCTCCACTTT	CAISETGPPLHF
TRBV19	NA	TRBJ1-5	TRBD1	TGTGCCAGTAGTATAGTACCTTTCGGGACAGTCAATCAGCCCCAGCATTTT	CASSIVPFGTVNQPQHF
TRBV5-6	NA	TRBJ2-7	TRBD2	TGTGCCAGCAGCTTGGACCCTAGCGGGAGAAGAGAGCAGTACTTC	CASSLDPSGRREQYF
TRBV27	NA	TRBJ2-1	TRBD2	TGTGCCAGCAGTTGGGCGGGAGGGTCCTACAATGAGCAGTTCTTC	CASSWAGGSYNEQFF
TRBV5-1	NA	TRBJ1-4	NA	TGCGCCAGCAGCTTAGGACAGTTAAGCGGTGAAAAACTGTTTTTT	CASSLGQLSGEKLFF
TRBV4-1	NA	TRBJ2-7	TRBD1	TGCGCCAGCAGCCAAGTGGGACAGGGGGCCTACGAGCAGTACTTC	CASSQVGQGAYEQYF
TRBV12-5	NA	TRBJ2-1	NA	TGTGCTAGTGGTTTGGTACCGGACAATGAGCAGTTCTTC	CASGLVPDNEQFF
TRBV14	NA	TRBJ2-1	NA	TGTGCCAGCAGCCAAGATCTAACAGTGGGCAATGAGCAGTTCTTC	CASSQDLTVGNEQFF
TRBV5-6	NA	TRBJ2-1	NA	TGTGCCAGCAGCCCGGATGCTAGGCGGCAGACTGAGCAGTTCTTC	CASSPDARRQTEQFF
TRBV24-1	NA	TRBJ1-4	NA	TGTGCCACCAGTGATCTCCGCCGGCAGGCAGAAACTAATGAAAAACTGTTTTTT	CATSDLRRQAETNEKLFF
TRBV7-6	few	TRBJ2-7	TRBD1	TGTGCCAGCAGCCCCTCGGCAGGGACAGGCTACGAGCAGTACTTC	CASSPSAGTGYEQYF
TRBV19	NA	TRBJ2-1	TRBD1	TGTGCCAGTAGTATAGATACCGGGACAGGGGGATTAAATGAGCAGTTCTTC	CASSIDTGTGGLNEQFF
TRBV27	NA	TRBJ2-7	TRBD2	TGTGCCAGCCAGGAGAAGCGGGAGTCCTCCTACGAGCAGTACTTC	CASQEKRESSYEQYF
TRBV2	NA	TRBJ2-2	TRBD1	TGTGTCCCAGGGGGCTCCGGGGAGCTGTTTTTT	CVPGGSGELFF
TRBV5-1	NA	TRBJ2-7	TRBD2	TGCGCCAGCAGCTTCGGGGCGGGAGCCTACGAGCAGTACTTC	CASSFGAGAYEQYF
TRBV6-5	NA	TRBJ2-5	TRBD2	TGTGCCAGCAGCCGACTAGCGGGAGGAGGGGAGACCCAGTACTTC	CASSRLAGGGETQYF
TRBV6-4	NA	TRBJ2-2	NA	TGTGCCAGCAGCCTAGTGAACACCGGGGAGCTGTTTTTT	CASSLVNTGELFF
TRBV24-1	NA	TRBJ2-7	TRBD1	TGTGCCACCAGTCCGGGACAGGATGACGAGCAGTACTTC	CATSPGQDDEQYF
TRBV5-1	NA	TRBJ2-7	NA	TGCGCCAGCAGCAATACAGGGAATTCCCGCGAGCAGTACTTC	CASSNTGNSREQYF
TRBV20-1	once	TRBJ1-1	NA	TGCAGTGCAGGACAGACCACTGAAGCTTTCTTT	CSAGQTTEAFF
TRBV7-9	NA	TRBJ2-7	TRBD1	TGTGCCAGCAGCAACAGGGGGCGGGGCGAGCAGTACTTC	CASSNRGRGEQYF
TRBV6-5	NA	TRBJ1-5	TRBD1	TGTGCCAGCAGGGGGACAGTTAGCAATCAGCCCCAGCATTTT	CASRGTVSNQPQHF
TRBV5-4	NA	TRBJ2-5	NA	TGTGCCAGCAGCTTGGGCAAGCGCGAGACCCAGTACTTC	CASSLGKRETQYF
TRBV6-6	NA	TRBJ2-7	TRBD2	TGTGCCAGCAGTTACTCGGCGGCTAGCGGAAGCTACGAGCAGTACTTC	CASSYSAASGSYEQYF
TRBV2	NA	TRBJ2-3	TRBD2	TGTGCCAGCACCCGAGGACTAGCGGTTGGGGATACGCAGTATTTT	CASTRGLAVGDTQYF
TRBV11-3	NA	TRBJ2-3	NA	TGTGCCAGCAGCCCGGGTACGGGGGACACAGATACGCAGTATTTT	CASSPGTGDTDTQYF
TRBV28	NA	TRBJ2-7	TRBD1	TGTGCCAGCAGTGACCGGGACAGGGGCGCCTACGAGCAGTACTTC	CASSDRDRGAYEQYF
TRBV10-3	once	TRBJ2-7	NA	TGTGCCATCAGTGAAGGGGACATCCTTTCCTACGAGCAGTACTTC	CAISEGDILSYEQYF
TRBV10-3	NA	TRBJ2-7	NA	TGTGCCATCAGTGAGAACAGTGGGGAGCAGTACTTC	CAISENSGEQYF
TRBV28	NA	TRBJ2-1	TRBD2	TGTGCCAGCAGTAGGGCGGGAGATAGGGATGAGCAGTTCTTC	CASSRAGDRDEQFF
TRBV2	NA	TRBJ1-2	NA	TGTGCCAGCAACACATACTATGGCTACACCTTC	CASNTYYGYTF
TRBV4-1	once	TRBJ2-3	NA	TGCGCCAGCAGCCAACACAGGAACACAGATACGCAGTATTTT	CASSQHRNTDTQYF
TRBV7-6	NA	TRBJ2-5	NA	TGTGCCAGCAGCTTTTCCCCAAAGACCCAGTACTTC	CASSFSPKTQYF
TRBV7-8	NA	TRBJ2-5	NA	TGTGCCAGCAGCCTCAACCGGGACAAGCGGGAGACCCAGTACTTC	CASSLNRDKRETQYF
TRBV7-9	NA	TRBJ1-3	NA	TGTGCCAGCAGCTTGGAGGGCACAGGTGGAAACACCATATATTTT	CASSLEGTGGNTIYF
TRBV27	NA	TRBJ2-1	TRBD2	TGTGCCAGCAGGGGGACTAACCCCTACAATGAGCAGTTCTTC	CASRGTNPYNEQFF
TRBV6-1	NA	TRBJ2-7	NA	TGTGCCAGCAGTGAGGGAAGAAGGGGGACCCGGGAGCAGTACTTC	CASSEGRRGTREQYF
TRBV5-1	NA	TRBJ1-2	NA	TGCGCCAGCAGCTTGGACCCTCTGGCCGTATCCCTGATGCGGTCGGGCTACACCTTC	CASSLDPLAVSLMRSGYTF
TRBV7-2	NA	TRBJ1-1	NA	TGTGCCAGCAGCGTTGCGGGACTCACTGAAGCTTTCTTT	CASSVAGLTEAFF
TRBV2	many	TRBJ2-2	TRBD2	TGTGCCAGCAAACTAGCGGGAGGGCCCGTCGGGGAGCTGTTTTTT	CASKLAGGPVGELFF
TRBV12-3/TRBV12-4	NA	TRBJ1-1	NA	TGTGCCAGCACTATACAGGGTGGAACTGAAGCTTTCTTT	CASTIQGGTEAFF
TRBV11-3	NA	TRBJ2-3	TRBD2	TGTGCCAGCAGCTCTCGGACTAGCGGGAGCACAGATACGCAGTATTTT	CASSSRTSGSTDTQYF